This is a list of T cell receptor beta chains from one sample in a study of blood T cell repertoires in COVID-19. This table comes from immunoSEQ multiplex PCR, and its TCRdb copy is limited to in-frame clones, with some not included. Of 95,000 to 120,000 clones listed, about 88% are singletons. The sequenced sample consisted of peripheral blood. These receptors were obtained from a woman in her seventies who had recovered from COVID-19. The CDR3 runs from the conserved cysteine through the conserved F or W. D genes are given only for firm matches. Clone sizes are given selectively: once, few, many, or a class where the clone is expanded.

j_call v_call d_call clone_size cdr3_nt cdr3_aa
TRBJ2-2 TRBV11-3 . once TGTGCCAGCAGCGCACAGGCACCGAACACCGGGGAGCTGTTTTTT CASSAQAPNTGELFF
TRBJ1-5 TRBV6-2/TRBV6-3 TRBD1 few TGTGCCAGCAGTTACCCCCTCGACAGGGATCAGCCCCAGCATTTT CASSYPLDRDQPQHF
TRBJ1-2 TRBV14 TRBD1 . TGTGCCAGCAGCCAAGGGGACAGGGTCTCTGGCTACACCTTC CASSQGDRVSGYTF
TRBJ1-2 TRBV28 . . TGTGCCAGCAGTTTTATTCGGGGAAGAGGATATGGCTACACCTTC CASSFIRGRGYGYTF
TRBJ1-5 TRBV19 . . TGTGCCAGTAGTCAGGTTTCCAGGACATATAGCAATCAGCCCCAGCATTTT CASSQVSRTYSNQPQHF
TRBJ1-2 TRBV19 . . TGTGCCAGTAGTAGAGGCCAGGGGTATGGCTACACCTTC CASSRGQGYGYTF
TRBJ1-6 TRBV9 . . TGTGCCAGCAGCCCCTTGAGCTCCTATAATTCACCCCTCCACTTT CASSPLSSYNSPLHF
TRBJ1-2 TRBV7-2 . few TGTGCCAGCAGCTTACCGACACCCAACTATGGCTACACCTTC CASSLPTPNYGYTF
TRBJ1-2 TRBV5-1 . . TGCGCCAGCAGCGGGGGGATCGTTAACTATGGCTACACCTTC CASSGGIVNYGYTF
TRBJ2-5 TRBV13 TRBD1 . TGTGCCAGCAGCCCCACGACAGGGGGCTGGGAGACCCAGTACTTC CASSPTTGGWETQYF
TRBJ2-2 TRBV7-7 . . TGTGCTAGCAGCCCCCAAAGGGGTTCTCTTAGAACCGGGGAGCTGTTTTTT CASSPQRGSLRTGELFF
TRBJ2-4 TRBV5-6 TRBD1 . TGTGCCAGCAGCTCTTTTTTTCGACAGGGGATAGCCAAAAACATTCAGTACTTC CASSSFFRQGIAKNIQYF
TRBJ2-2 TRBV6-5 TRBD1 . TGTGCCAGCAGTAGGGACAGGAGGGGAACCGGGGAGCTGTTTTTT CASSRDRRGTGELFF
TRBJ2-1 TRBV14 . . TGTGCCAGCAGCCACGGCGCACAGAACTCCCATGAGCAGTTCTTC CASSHGAQNSHEQFF
TRBJ2-7 TRBV16 TRBD2 . TGTGCCAGCAGCCCACTTGGCGGGAGAAGCTCCTACGAGCAGTACTTC CASSPLGGRSSYEQYF
TRBJ1-5 TRBV30 . few TGTGCCTGGAGTTCGGGGGAAAGACAGCCCCAGCATTTT CAWSSGERQPQHF
TRBJ2-7 TRBV28 TRBD2 . TGTGCCAGCAGAAGCGGGGGTCCTCAATACGAGCAGTACTTC CASRSGGPQYEQYF
TRBJ1-4 TRBV3-1/TRBV3-2 . . TGTGCCAGCAGCCACCGTCGCATTCGGGGTGAAAAACTGTTTTTT CASSHRRIRGEKLFF
TRBJ2-3 TRBV6-7 TRBD2 . TGTGCCAGCAGTTACCCCAAGGCAGGTAAGGGGATGGACGGGAGGAGCACAGATACGCAGTATTTT CASSYPKAGKGMDGRSTDTQYF
TRBJ2-1 TRBV13 . once TGTGCCAGCAACTCTAGGGGGAGCTCCTACAATGAGCAGTTCTTC CASNSRGSSYNEQFF
TRBJ2-5 TRBV5-4 TRBD1 . TGTGCCAGCAGCTTACAGGGGGCTGTGGAGACCCAGTACTTC CASSLQGAVETQYF
TRBJ2-4 TRBV28 . . TGTGCCAGCAGCTCCCCCCGGGACACCTTAGCCAAAAACATTCAGTACTTC CASSSPRDTLAKNIQYF
TRBJ2-7 TRBV7-9 . . TGTGCCAGCAGCTCGGACCGGGACTTCAGGGCCTACGAGCAGTACTTC CASSSDRDFRAYEQYF
TRBJ2-3 TRBV19 . . TGTGCCAGTAGTAGTCAGGGTCTCACAGATACGCAGTATTTT CASSSQGLTDTQYF
TRBJ2-1 TRBV2 TRBD2 . TGTGCCAGCAGTGTGGTAACTAGCGGGGGGTGGGTTTACAATGAGCAGTTCTTC CASSVVTSGGWVYNEQFF
TRBJ2-2 TRBV10-3 . few TGTGCCATCGGCAGGGTGAACACCGGGGAGCTGTTTTTT CAIGRVNTGELFF
TRBJ2-1 TRBV10-3 . . TGTGCCATCAGTCGGGAGAGGTACAATGAGCAGTTCTTC CAISRERYNEQFF
TRBJ2-3 TRBV19 TRBD1 . TGTGCCAGTAGTTCGGACAGGGCCACAGATACGCAGTATTTT CASSSDRATDTQYF
TRBJ1-5 TRBV19 TRBD1 . TGTGCCAGTAGTACGGACAGGGGATGGGGCAATCAGCCCCAGCATTTT CASSTDRGWGNQPQHF
TRBJ2-1 TRBV7-9 TRBD2 once TGTGCCAGTCGAGCGGGAGGGCGATCCGTCAGTGAGCAGTTCTTC CASRAGGRSVSEQFF
TRBJ2-6 TRBV4-3 . . TGCGCCAGCAGCCCCCGCGTGACTGGGGCCAACGTCCTGACTTTC CASSPRVTGANVLTF
TRBJ2-3 TRBV5-1 TRBD2 . TGCGCCAGCAGCTTAGGGACTAGCGGGGGGGATACGCAGTATTTT CASSLGTSGGDTQYF
TRBJ2-2 TRBV5-1 . . TGCGCCAGCAGCTTGGGGCTCCTTAACACCGGGGAGCTGTTTTTT CASSLGLLNTGELFF
TRBJ2-1 TRBV11-2 . . TGTGCCAGCAGCCTTAGCTTGAGCTCCTACAATGAGCAGTTCTTC CASSLSLSSYNEQFF
TRBJ2-1 TRBV28 TRBD2 . TGTGCCAGCAGACCACGGGGGGAAACCTACAATGAGCAGTTCTTC CASRPRGETYNEQFF
TRBJ2-1 TRBV7-8 TRBD1 . TGTGCCAGCAGCTTAGGTCAAAGGGTAAGGACAGGTCAGGGTAATGAGCAGTTCTTC CASSLGQRVRTGQGNEQFF
TRBJ2-5 TRBV24-1 . once TGTGCCACCAGTGCCACAGGAACTCGAGAGACCCAGTACTTC CATSATGTRETQYF
TRBJ2-7 TRBV7-9 . . TGTGCCAGCAGGGGCCTGGACTTACCTTCTGGGGACGAGCAGTACTTC CASRGLDLPSGDEQYF
TRBJ1-5 TRBV5-1 . . TGCGCCAGCAGCTTGGCTGGGGGGGATCAGCCCCAGCATTTT CASSLAGGDQPQHF
TRBJ2-7 TRBV30 TRBD1 . TGTGCCTGGAGTACAGGGGGCACTGGCTACGAGCAGTACTTC CAWSTGGTGYEQYF
TRBJ1-5 TRBV15 TRBD1 . TGTGCCACCAGCAGAGACACAGGGGGCGAACAGCCCCAGCATTTT CATSRDTGGEQPQHF
TRBJ1-6 TRBV28 . . TGTGCCAGCAGTCGCGATGATAATTCACCCCTCCACTTT CASSRDDNSPLHF
TRBJ1-5 TRBV6-1 TRBD1 . TGTGCCAGCAGTGAAGCAGACAGGGTACAGCCCCAGCATTTT CASSEADRVQPQHF
TRBJ2-1 TRBV24-1 . . TGTGCCACCAGTGATTTAAGGACCGGGGGATTCGATGAGCAGTTCTTC CATSDLRTGGFDEQFF
TRBJ2-3 TRBV7-6 TRBD1 . TGTGCCAGCAGTTCCCGACAGGGGGTTCTATCAGATACGCAGTATTTT CASSSRQGVLSDTQYF
TRBJ2-7 TRBV5-5 . . TGTGCCAGCAGCTTGAATAACGAGCAGTACTTC CASSLNNEQYF
TRBJ1-2 TRBV12-3/TRBV12-4 . . TGTGCCAGCAGTTTAAGGCAGGGTAATGGCTACACCTTC CASSLRQGNGYTF
TRBJ1-5 TRBV27 . . TGTGCCAGCAGTCTCACTTTCTTAGGCGGTCAGCCCCAGCATTTT CASSLTFLGGQPQHF
TRBJ2-6 TRBV29-1 . . TGCAGCGTTGAAGGAGGAGAACGCTCTGGGGCCAACGTCCTGACTTTC CSVEGGERSGANVLTF